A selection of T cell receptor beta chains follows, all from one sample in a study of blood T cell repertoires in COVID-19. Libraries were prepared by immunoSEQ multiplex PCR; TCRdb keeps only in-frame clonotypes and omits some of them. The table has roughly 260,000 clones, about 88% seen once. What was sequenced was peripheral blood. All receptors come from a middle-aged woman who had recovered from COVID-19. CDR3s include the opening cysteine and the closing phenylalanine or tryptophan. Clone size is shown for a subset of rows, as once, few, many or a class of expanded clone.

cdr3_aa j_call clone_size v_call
CASSKVPVGTGDSYNSPLHF TRBJ1-6 once TRBV21-1
CASSLAPSGGQETQYF TRBJ2-5 NA TRBV7-2
CASSPVHRNEVSYGYTF TRBJ1-2 NA TRBV18
CASRSITGAETQYF TRBJ2-5 NA TRBV27
CASSLAGRGLQETQYF TRBJ2-5 NA TRBV5-1
CASSEYSRGNQPQHF TRBJ1-5 NA TRBV25-1
CASNRDRGSGEQFF TRBJ2-1 few TRBV2
CASSLTGAQATNEKLFF TRBJ1-4 NA TRBV5-1
CASSTTSGYAYEQYF TRBJ2-7 NA TRBV7-2
CASSLADRVSGELFF TRBJ2-2 NA TRBV28
CASKGRDPYGYTF TRBJ1-2 NA TRBV28
CASSPSSYNSPLHF TRBJ1-6 NA TRBV7-8
CASSPIAAYEQYF TRBJ2-7 NA TRBV18
CASTLGVAYGYTF TRBJ1-2 NA TRBV7-8
CASSLSPQGRMETQYF TRBJ2-5 NA TRBV7-7
CASSLRAGGLNTGELFF TRBJ2-2 NA TRBV7-2
CASSQESGLGYEQYF TRBJ2-7 once TRBV4-3
CASSFVDRNNYGYTF TRBJ1-2 NA TRBV5-6
CASSEFSEYQPQHF TRBJ1-5 once TRBV25-1
CASYRSPQAFF TRBJ1-1 NA TRBV30
CASTGSSGNTIYF TRBJ1-3 NA TRBV6-5
CARSLDDRTNYGYTF TRBJ1-2 NA TRBV5-3
CASSQRAGIVNSPLHF TRBJ1-6 few TRBV4-1
CASSFRGSGANVLTF TRBJ2-6 once TRBV13
CASSVGQDSYNEQFF TRBJ2-1 NA TRBV18
CASSYWQGDNYGYTF TRBJ1-2 NA TRBV6-6
CASSILTDTDTQYF TRBJ2-3 NA TRBV19
CASRLGPGETQYF TRBJ2-5 NA TRBV27
CASSLGGQGVNSPLHF TRBJ1-6 NA TRBV5-6
CASSIRSGDTQYF TRBJ2-3 NA TRBV5-1
CASSWGGTHSTDTQYF TRBJ2-3 NA TRBV13
CASSVFGVNQPQHF TRBJ1-5 NA TRBV2
CASSLGFESGVVNEQFF TRBJ2-1 NA TRBV11-2
CASSPRTGGNSPLHF TRBJ1-6 NA TRBV28
CASSLILAGGGGEQYF TRBJ2-7 once TRBV5-4
CAISELRTTSYNEQFF TRBJ2-1 once TRBV10-3
CASSAQMTGMGNTIYF TRBJ1-3 NA TRBV9
CATGGQSITDTQYF TRBJ2-3 NA TRBV24-1
CASSPRDRGYYEQYF TRBJ2-7 NA TRBV6-2/TRBV6-3
CASSYSLHRGYEQYF TRBJ2-7 NA TRBV6-2/TRBV6-3
CATMWRPNEQFF TRBJ2-1 NA TRBV24-1
CASSIRGPSSNQPQHF TRBJ1-5 few TRBV19
CASSVATGGYGYTF TRBJ1-2 NA TRBV9
CASGRGYGYTF TRBJ1-2 NA TRBV6-5
CASSPTAVYGYTF TRBJ1-2 NA TRBV5-6
CASSSTNPGNQPQHF TRBJ1-5 NA TRBV7-9
CASSTLWRDYGYTF TRBJ1-2 NA TRBV19
CASSLEFSSYEQYF TRBJ2-7 NA TRBV7-2